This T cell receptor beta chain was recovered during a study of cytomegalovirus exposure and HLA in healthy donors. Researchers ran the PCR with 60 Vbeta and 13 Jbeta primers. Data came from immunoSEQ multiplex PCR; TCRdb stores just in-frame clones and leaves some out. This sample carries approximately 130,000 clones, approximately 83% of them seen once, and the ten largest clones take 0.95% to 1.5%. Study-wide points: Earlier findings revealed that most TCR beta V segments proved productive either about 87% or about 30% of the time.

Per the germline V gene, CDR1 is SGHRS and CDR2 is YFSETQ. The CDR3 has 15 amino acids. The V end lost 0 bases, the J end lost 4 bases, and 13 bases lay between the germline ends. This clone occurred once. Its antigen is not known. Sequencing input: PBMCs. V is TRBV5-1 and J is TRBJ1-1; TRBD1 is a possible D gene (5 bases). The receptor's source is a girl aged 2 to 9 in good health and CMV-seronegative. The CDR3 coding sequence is TGCGCCAGCAGCTTGGAGGGGCCGTGGGGCACTGAAGCTTTCTTT. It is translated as CASSLEGPWGTEAFF.